A single sample gave rise to the 25 T cell receptor beta chains below, sequenced in a study of T cell repertoires in cytomegalovirus infection. Their antigens are not known. TCRdb called the reads again in MiXCR, with one record for every CDR3 protein. The sample gives about a million distinct CDR3 sequences, roughly 30% of which show up once; around 15% is in the top ten. The sample here was cultured CD8+ T cells from PBMCs, taken from culture after CMV antigen stimulation. Source of these receptors: a human donor in good health (CMV status not recorded). Some clones in this sample may be carry-over from other donors' samples.

This clonotype was seen at least ten times. This chain links TRBV20-1 with TRBJ1-6; D may be TRBD1 (5 bases). Germline CDR1 reads DFQATT; CDR2 reads SNEGSKA (reference sequence). V was cut by 2 bases and J by 1 base, with 12 bases left in between. This CDR3 is built from 16 residues. This chain's CDR3 is CSARWGARSYNSPLHF. Written as DNA, the CDR3 is TGCAGTGCTAGATGGGGCGCCAGGTCCTATAATTCACCCCTCCACTTT.

Many counts were recorded for this clonotype. The genes are TRBV7-9 and TRBJ2-5; D is undetermined. This CDR3 comprises 14 residues. Germline V gene sequence: CDR1 SEHNR, CDR2 FQNEAQ (reference sequence). Trimming took off 7 bases at V and 5 bases at J, with 17 bases between the two ends. In DNA form, the CDR3 reads TGTGCCAGCAACCCCCCGGGTGTAGGGGAGACCCAGTACTTC. This codes for CASNPPGVGETQYF.

This clonotype was detected ten times or more. This sequence joins TRBV4-2 and TRBJ2-1, with D possibly being TRBD2 (6 bases). CDR1 and CDR2 from the germline V gene are LGHNA and YNFKEQ. The V gene lost 1 base and the J gene lost 2 bases, with 12 bases spanning the gap. CDR3 length: 16 amino acids. The CDR3: CASSQVPAGTYNEQFF. The CDR3 nucleotides read TGTGCCAGCAGCCAAGTCCCTGCGGGAACCTACAATGAGCAGTTCTTC.

This clonotype was seen more than once but under ten times. This chain links TRBV4-1 with TRBJ2-5, with 11 bases that match TRBD2. The germline gives CDR1 MGHRA, CDR2 YSYEKL. The CDR3 loop spans 17 amino acids. With V trimmed by 1 base and J by 2 bases, 6 bases remained unmatched. The CDR3 DNA sequence: TGCGCCAGCAGCCAAGCGCCTAGCGGGGGGCTGCAAGAGACCCAGTACTTC. Amino acids: CASSQAPSGGLQETQYF.

This clonotype was seen a few times. The CDR3 nucleotides are TGCGCCAGCAGCCAAGAATGGGGGGGGCACTCCTACAATGAGCAGTTCTTC. This encodes CASSQEWGGHSYNEQFF. The J gene is TRBJ2-1, the V gene TRBV4-3; D possibly corresponds to TRBD2 (7 bases). V lost 0 bases and J lost 0, with 12 bases in between. Germline lookup yields CDR1 LGHNA and CDR2 YSLEER. This CDR3 comprises 17 residues.

V and J are TRBV6-1 and TRBJ2-7, with a tentative D call TRBD2 (5 bases). The V gene lost 1 base and the J gene lost 5 bases, with 18 bases spanning the gap. Per germline, CDR1 MNHNS and CDR2 SASEGT. The CDR3 loop spans 16 amino acids. The CDR3 DNA is TGTGCCAGCAGTGAAGAAGTTACGGGCCGGGGTAACGAGCAGTACTTC. Protein: CASSEEVTGRGNEQYF.

CDR3 nucleotides: TGTGCCAGCAGTATACCCGGGACGGGTACCGGGGAGCTGTTTTTT. Encoded protein: CASSIPGTGTGELFF. V gene TRBV27 combines with J gene TRBJ2-2; possibly TRBD1 or TRBD2 for D (5 bases each). Per the germline V gene, CDR1 is MNHEY and CDR2 is SMNVEV (reference sequence). Trimming shortened V by 5 bases and J by 5 bases, and 15 bases separated the two germline ends. This CDR3 spans 15 amino acids.

There are a few counts of this clonotype. The chain has TRBV7-9 and TRBJ2-4; D might be TRBD1 or TRBD2, each matching 5 bases. Trimming removed 7 bases from V and 2 bases from J, with 15 bases in between. CDR1 is SEHNR, CDR2 FQNEAQ, per germline (reference sequence). The CDR3 spans 15 residues. The CDR3 DNA sequence: TGTGCCAGCACCTTGGGCCGGGGCACCAAAAACATTCAGTACTTC. Translating gives CASTLGRGTKNIQYF. Looking up the rest from reference TRBV7-9 and TRBJ2-4 gives the full variable domain: DTGVSQNPRHKITKRGQNVTFRCDPISEHNRLYWYRQTLGQGPEFLTYFQNEAQLEKSRLLSDRFSAERPKGSFSTLEIQRTEQGDSAMYLCASTLGRGTKNIQYFGAGTRLSVL.

This clonotype showed up just a few times. The V gene is TRBV12-3 or TRBV12-4, the J gene TRBJ2-3; possible D gene TRBD2, 6 bases. This CDR3 has 14 residues. Deletions cut 7 bases from V and 4 bases from J, with 15 bases between. CDR3 loop: CASTTNREPDTQYF. The CDR3 DNA is TGTGCCAGCACGACAAACCGGGAGCCAGATACGCAGTATTTT.

This clonotype came up many times. The V call is TRBV7-6, the J call TRBJ1-1; no clear D. Trimming cost V 5 bases and J 1 base, with 11 bases left between them. From germline, CDR1 is SGHVS and CDR2 FNYEAQ. This CDR3 spans 14 amino acids. The DNA of the CDR3 is TGTGCCAGCAGCCACGACGGAGAGAACACTGAAGCTTTCTTT. Translation: CASSHDGENTEAFF.

The chain uses TRBV16 and TRBJ2-1; possibly TRBD2 for D (6 bases). V gave up 8 bases and J gave up 7 bases, with 15 bases separating them. Germline V CDR1 and CDR2: KGHSY, FQNENV. CDR3 length: 13 amino acids. For the CDR3, the DNA is TGTGCCAGCCTCCGTAGCGGAATAAATGAGCAGTTCTTC. Translation gives CASLRSGINEQFF.

The rearrangement links TRBV6-2 or TRBV6-3 to TRBJ1-2, with 7 bases aligning to TRBD1. Germline V CDR1 and CDR2: MNHEY, SVGEGT. The CDR3 runs 14 residues. Germline trimming cut 4 bases from V and 6 bases from J; bases unmatched to any gene: 8. This CDR3 is CASSFNRGWNGYTF. DNA of the CDR3: TGTGCCAGCAGTTTCAACAGGGGCTGGAATGGCTACACCTTC.

This clonotype came up a few times. V gene TRBV27 combines with J gene TRBJ2-1, with a possible D match to TRBD2 (6 bases). CDR1 and CDR2 (germline): MNHEY, SMNVEV (reference sequence). The CDR3 length is 16 residues. The V and J ends lost 4 bases and 3 bases respectively, with 16 bases between them. In DNA form, the CDR3 reads TGTGCCAGCAGTTCTGGCTTTGGGACTCTCTACAATGAGCAGTTCTTC. It encodes CASSSGFGTLYNEQFF.

In its sample, this clonotype was seen a few times. The chain carries TRBV11-2 and TRBJ1-6; 7 bases map to TRBD1. The CDR3 loop spans 16 amino acids. With 5 bases clipped from V and 7 bases from J, the junction kept 11 bases outside the gene matches. Germline CDR1 reads SGHAT; CDR2 reads FQNNGV. Here the CDR3 reads CASSAKTGTENSPLHF. As DNA, the CDR3 is TGTGCCAGCAGCGCAAAAACCGGGACAGAGAATTCACCCCTCCACTTT.

This chain uses TRBV4-2 with TRBJ2-6, with D unresolved. V gave up 0 bases and J gave up 1 base, with 10 bases separating them. Germline CDR1 reads LGHNA; CDR2 reads YNFKEQ. The CDR3 contains 17 residues. The chain's CDR3 is CASSQDSPASGANVLTF. The DNA for the CDR3 is TGTGCCAGCAGCCAAGATTCCCCTGCGTCTGGGGCCAACGTCCTGACTTTC.

V usage is TRBV2 and J usage is TRBJ1-1; TRBD1 matches 8 bases. J lost 6 bases, V lost 3 bases, and 18 bases had no gene match. This CDR3 contains 18 residues. Germline values: CDR1 SNHLY, CDR2 FYNNEI. The CDR3 spells CASSDEGGQDWDGSEAFF. The CDR3 DNA reads TGTGCCAGCAGTGACGAGGGGGGACAGGATTGGGATGGCTCTGAAGCTTTCTTT.

This clonotype was seen more than once but under ten times. The V and J genes are TRBV11-3 and TRBJ1-4; D remains ambiguous. This CDR3 comprises 16 residues. The germline CDR1 and CDR2 sequences are SGHNT and YENEEA. The germline V and J ends were trimmed by 1 base and 0 bases, with 9 bases remaining between them. CDR3 DNA sequence: TGTGCCAGCAGCTTAGGGTCGGCAGCAACTAATGAAAAACTGTTTTTT. This encodes CASSLGSAATNEKLFF.

In its sample, this clonotype was seen a few times. This chain uses TRBV27 with TRBJ2-1; 9 bases map to TRBD1. V lost 5 bases, J lost 7 bases, and 9 bases stayed unmatched. This CDR3 has 15 residues. CDR1 and CDR2 (germline): MNHEY, SMNVEV (reference sequence). The CDR3 DNA follows: TGTGCCAGCAGTCCAGGGACAGGGACTTGGAATGAGCAGTTCTTC. This translates into CASSPGTGTWNEQFF.

The table lists this clonotype with many counts. The V gene is TRBV7-6, the J gene TRBJ2-7, with D perhaps TRBD1 (5 bases). Germline assignment: CDR1 SGHVS and CDR2 FNYEAQ. V was shortened by 5 bases and J by 2 bases, with 13 bases between the two germline ends. This CDR3 has 14 amino acids. The CDR3 nucleotides read TGTGCCAGCAGCCTAGGGGTTTTTGCCTACGAGCAGTACTTC. Protein product: CASSLGVFAYEQYF.

This clonotype was recorded at least ten times. CDR3 DNA sequence: TGTGCCAGTAGTTCGAATTGGGGATCCTTGAACACTGAAGCTTTCTTT. This sequence encodes CASSSNWGSLNTEAFF. The chain combines TRBV19 with TRBJ1-1; D ambiguous. The germline CDR1 and CDR2 sequences are LNHDA and SQIVND (reference sequence). Trimming removed 5 bases at V and 0 bases at J, with 16 bases between. This CDR3 has 16 amino acids.

Note on this clonotype: A clone one base away is much larger, so this may be a read error. The chain uses TRBV7-6 and TRBJ2-3, with D perhaps matching TRBD1 or TRBD2 (5 bases each). Germline CDR1 is SGHVS and CDR2 is FNYEAQ. The CDR3 runs 16 residues. Written as DNA, the CDR3 is TGTGTCAGCAGCTTATACCGGGGCTCTAGCACAGATACGCAGTATTTT. Protein sequence: CVSSLYRGSSTDTQYF.

This clonotype was detected only a few times. The rearrangement uses TRBV6-1 and TRBJ1-1, with 8 bases that match TRBD1. Trimming at V came to 8 bases and at J to 0 bases, leaving 2 bases not matched to a gene. This CDR3 region has 13 residues. In germline, CDR1 is MNHNS, CDR2 SASEGT. The CDR3 sequence is CASQDRVNTEAFF. The CDR3 DNA sequence: TGTGCCAGCCAGGACAGGGTGAACACTGAAGCTTTCTTT.

This clonotype was counted a few times. This rearrangement joins TRBV7-9 to TRBJ1-2; D not certain. This CDR3 has 16 amino acids. Trimming pared 5 bases from V and 1 base from J, leaving 17 bases between. Germline V gives CDR1 SEHNR, CDR2 FQNEAQ (reference sequence). CDR3 nucleotides: TGTGCCAGCAGCCACCCGGAAAGCGATTTTAACTATGGCTACACCTTC. This sequence encodes CASSHPESDFNYGYTF. The entire variable domain, with the rest obtained from reference TRBV7-9 and TRBJ1-2, is as follows: DTGVSQNPRHKITKRGQNVTFRCDPISEHNRLYWYRQTLGQGPEFLTYFQNEAQLEKSRLLSDRFSAERPKGSFSTLEIQRTEQGDSAMYLCASSHPESDFNYGYTFGSGTRLTVV.

This clonotype was seen only a few times. The rearrangement uses TRBV14 and TRBJ1-1; D ambiguous. CDR1 is SGHDN and CDR2 is FVKESK in the germline V gene. This CDR3 region has 14 residues. The V and J ends lost 0 bases and 1 base respectively, with 6 bases between them. DNA for the CDR3: TGTGCCAGCAGCCAAGATAAAAGGAACACTGAAGCTTTCTTT. This gives the protein CASSQDKRNTEAFF.

This clonotype was recorded at least ten times. J is TRBJ1-3 and V is TRBV7-9, with D unclear. This CDR3 region has 14 residues. Trimming removed 3 bases at V and 6 bases at J, with 12 bases between. The germline CDR1 and CDR2 sequences are SEHNR and FQNEAQ (reference sequence). The CDR3 sequence: CASSLVASLNTIYF. DNA of the CDR3: TGTGCCAGCAGCTTGGTCGCCTCCTTAAACACCATATATTTT. The full variable domain, completed using reference TRBV7-9 and TRBJ1-3, is DTGVSQNPRHKITKRGQNVTFRCDPISEHNRLYWYRQTLGQGPEFLTYFQNEAQLEKSRLLSDRFSAERPKGSFSTLEIQRTEQGDSAMYLCASSLVASLNTIYFGEGSWLTVV.